In its sample, the clone carrying this TCR beta chain was seen many times. Its cognate antigen is unknown. CDR3 length equals 15 residues. V gave up 4 bases and J gave up 5 bases; unmatched junction bases: 9. Per the germline V gene, CDR1 is SGHRS and CDR2 is YFSETQ. This record comes from a study of cytomegalovirus exposure and HLA in healthy donors. Across the study: One earlier analysis, a look at roughly 170 million T cells, found fewer than 140 million unique TCR beta sequences. Study outcomes and limitations: HLA alleles were associated with 15,000 to 20,000 TCR beta sequences in a later analysis at 0.05 false discovery rate. In a later analysis, TCR association rates varied by HLA locus: DRB1 most, HLA-C fewest. Most observed TCR sequences were rare, whereas some public TCRs were detected in many donors.

PCR employed 60 Vbeta and 13 Jbeta primers. Sequencing used immunoSEQ multiplex PCR; TCRdb keeps in-frame clones, though not all of them. Of nearly 95,000 clones listed, 7.6% were seen once; the top ten hold roughly 2.1%. The rearrangement uses TRBV5-1 and TRBJ2-3; 8 bases match TRBD1. The sample comprised PBMCs. This clonotype was sampled from a man aged 50-60 years in good health and CMV-seronegative. DNA of the CDR3: TGCGCCAGCAGCGCGGACAGGGTATATTTAGATACGCAGTATTTT. This sequence encodes CASSADRVYLDTQYF.